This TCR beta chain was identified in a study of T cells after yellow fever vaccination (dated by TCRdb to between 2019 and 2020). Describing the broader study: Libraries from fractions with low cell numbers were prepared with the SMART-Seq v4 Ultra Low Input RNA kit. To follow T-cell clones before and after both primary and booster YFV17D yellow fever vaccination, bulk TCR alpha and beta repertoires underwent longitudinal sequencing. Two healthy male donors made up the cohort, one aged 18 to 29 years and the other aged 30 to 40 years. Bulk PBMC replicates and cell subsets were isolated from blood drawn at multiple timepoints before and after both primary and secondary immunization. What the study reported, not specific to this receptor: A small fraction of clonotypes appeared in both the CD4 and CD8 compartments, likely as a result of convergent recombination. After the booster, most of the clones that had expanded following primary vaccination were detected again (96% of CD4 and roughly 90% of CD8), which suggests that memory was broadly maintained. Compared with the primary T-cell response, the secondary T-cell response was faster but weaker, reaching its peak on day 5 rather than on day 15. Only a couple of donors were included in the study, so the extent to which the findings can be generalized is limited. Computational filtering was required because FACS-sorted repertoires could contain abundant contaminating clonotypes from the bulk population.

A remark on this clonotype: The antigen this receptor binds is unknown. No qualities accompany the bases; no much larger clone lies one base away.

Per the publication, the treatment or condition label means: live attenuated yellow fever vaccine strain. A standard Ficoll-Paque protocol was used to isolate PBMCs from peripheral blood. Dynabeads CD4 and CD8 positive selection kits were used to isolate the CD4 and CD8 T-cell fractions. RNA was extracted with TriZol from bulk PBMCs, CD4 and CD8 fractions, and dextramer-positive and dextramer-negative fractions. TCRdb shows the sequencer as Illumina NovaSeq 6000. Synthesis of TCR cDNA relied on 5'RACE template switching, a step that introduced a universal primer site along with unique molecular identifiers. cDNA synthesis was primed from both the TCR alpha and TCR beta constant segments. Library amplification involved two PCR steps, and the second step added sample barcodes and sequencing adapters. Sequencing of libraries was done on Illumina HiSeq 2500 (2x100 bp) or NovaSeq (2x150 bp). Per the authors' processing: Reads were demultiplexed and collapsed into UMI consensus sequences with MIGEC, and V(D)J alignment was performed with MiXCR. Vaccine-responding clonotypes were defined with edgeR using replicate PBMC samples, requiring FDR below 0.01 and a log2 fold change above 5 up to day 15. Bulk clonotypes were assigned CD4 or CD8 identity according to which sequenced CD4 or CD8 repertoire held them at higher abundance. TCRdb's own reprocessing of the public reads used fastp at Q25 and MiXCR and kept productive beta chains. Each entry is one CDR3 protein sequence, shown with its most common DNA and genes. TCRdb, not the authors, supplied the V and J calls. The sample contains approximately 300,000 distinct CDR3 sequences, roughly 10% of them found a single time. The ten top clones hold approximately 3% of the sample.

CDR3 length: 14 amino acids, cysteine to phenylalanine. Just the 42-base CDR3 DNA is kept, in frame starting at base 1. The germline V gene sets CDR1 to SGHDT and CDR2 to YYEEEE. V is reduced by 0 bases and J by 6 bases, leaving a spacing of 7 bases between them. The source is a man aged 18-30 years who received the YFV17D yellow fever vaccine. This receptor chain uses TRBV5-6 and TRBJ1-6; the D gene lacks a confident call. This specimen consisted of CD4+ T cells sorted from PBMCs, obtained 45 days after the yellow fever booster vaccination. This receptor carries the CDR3 CASSLGRVNSPLHF. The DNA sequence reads TGTGCCAGCAGCTTGGGACGAGTTAATTCACCCCTCCACTTT.